This T cell receptor (beta chain) was profiled in a study of early T cells in non-severe SARS-CoV-2 infection. TCRdb fed the 5' RACE reads into MiXCR, producing one record per CDR3 protein. Of 56,000 or so distinct CDR3 sequences in the sample, 8.2% were seen once. Germline values: CDR1 SGHRS, CDR2 YFSETQ. The CDR3 sequence is 14 residues long. V was trimmed by 0 bases and J by 2 bases, leaving 8 bases between them. This clonotype occurred many times. The receptor was isolated from an adult who was a healthcare worker with PCR-confirmed SARS-CoV-2 infection or an uninfected control (not recorded which). This chain connects TRBV5-1 to TRBJ1-2; D gene unclear. Sequencing was performed on whole blood. CDR3 amino acids: CASSLEFGNYGYTF. The DNA of the CDR3 is TGCGCCAGCAGCTTGGAGTTCGGGAACTATGGCTACACCTTC.